These 8 T cell receptor beta chains share one sample of origin, sequenced in a study of beta chain features in type 1 diabetes. Expressed TCRB transcripts got sequenced, as all isolated RNA was reverse transcribed. TCRdb's table, derived via immunoSEQ multiplex PCR, lists solely in-frame clones and lacks some. The data show 330,000 or so clones, around 20% seen once. Input material: naive CD4+ T cells from blood. The receptors stem from a woman between 18 and 30 years old in good health.

On this clone: Other DNA sequences from this sample encode an identical CDR3 as well. The chain carries TRBV9 and TRBJ2-5; the D gene is possibly TRBD2 (5 bases). V lost 2 bases and J 1 base, leaving 6 bases between the germline ends. The CDR3 loop spans 13 amino acids. Looked up from germline, CDR1 is SGDLS and CDR2 is YYNGEE. For the CDR3, the DNA is TGTGCCAGCAGCGTCCGGGGCCAAGAGACCCAGTACTTC. Protein sequence: CASSVRGQETQYF.

In regard to this clone: The sample holds other DNA sequences that translate to the same CDR3. The V gene is TRBV30, the J gene TRBJ1-1; D is unresolved. Germline V gene lookup returns CDR1 GTSNPN and CDR2 SVGIG (reference sequence). This CDR3 has 10 amino acids. V dropped 5 bases and J dropped 5 bases, with 6 bases sitting between them. CDR3 in amino acids: CAWGRTEAFF. DNA of the CDR3: TGTGCCTGGGGGAGAACTGAAGCTTTCTTT. Variable domain in full (rest from reference TRBV30 and TRBJ1-1): SQTIHQWPATLVQPVGSPLSLECTVEGTSNPNLYWYRQAAGRGLQLLFYSVGIGQISSEVPQNLSASRPQDRQFILSSKKLLLSDSGFYLCAWGRTEAFFGQGTRLTVV.

The chain employs TRBV5-1 and TRBJ1-1, with 7 bases aligning to TRBD1. This CDR3 is 15 amino acids long. V lost 0 bases, J lost 5 bases, and 7 bases stayed unmatched. Germline assignment: CDR1 SGHRS and CDR2 YFSETQ. The CDR3 DNA is TGCGCCAGCAGCTTGGGACAGGGAGGAAGGACTGAAGCTTTCTTT. This gives the protein CASSLGQGGRTEAFF.

This clone was observed a handful of times. The chain uses TRBV29-1 and TRBJ1-6; D not resolved. CDR1 and CDR2 from the germline V gene are SQVTM and ANQGSEA. This CDR3 contains 14 residues. Deletions cut 7 bases from V and 8 bases from J, with 18 bases between. The CDR3 DNA reads TGCAGCGCCAGAATCGACCGGAGGGATTCACCCCTCCACTTT. Its protein is CSARIDRRDSPLHF.

The rearrangement uses TRBV11-2 and TRBJ2-3, with D perhaps TRBD2 (7 bases). This CDR3 region has 15 residues. Trimming stripped 5 bases from V and 1 base from J, with 13 bases between. CDR1 and CDR2 from the germline V gene are SGHAT and FQNNGV. CDR3 region: CASSPRGAGTDTQYF. The CDR3 DNA is TGTGCCAGCAGCCCCCGGGGGGCGGGCACAGATACGCAGTATTTT.

This clone was seen more than once but under ten times. The genes are TRBV5-4 and TRBJ2-1; a possible D gene is TRBD2 (6 bases). Germline CDR1 and CDR2: SGHNT and YYREEE (reference sequence). Trimming left V 5 bases short and J 9 bases short, with 21 bases between. The CDR3 covers 15 residues. CDR3 DNA sequence: TGTGCCAGCAGTCGGGACTTTATCGAGGGGAGTGAGCAGTTCTTC. As protein: CASSRDFIEGSEQFF.

The rearrangement uses TRBV5-1 and TRBJ2-6, with D unresolved. Per germline, CDR1 SGHRS and CDR2 YFSETQ. Trimming took 0 bases from V and 0 from J, leaving 10 bases between them. The CDR3 is made up of 17 amino acids. The CDR3 DNA reads as TGCGCCAGCAGCTTGGCCGAACACAGCTCTGGGGCCAACGTCCTGACTTTC. It encodes CASSLAEHSSGANVLTF.

V usage is TRBV7-9 and J usage is TRBJ1-2; possible D gene TRBD1, 6 bases. V was pared by 4 bases and J by 3 bases, with 15 bases between. The germline V gene encodes CDR1 SEHNR and CDR2 FQNEAQ (reference sequence). The CDR3 runs to 15 residues. CDR3 nucleotide sequence: TGTGCCAGCAGCTCCCCGACAGGAGTTTACTATGGCTACACCTTC. Its protein product is CASSSPTGVYYGYTF. Looking up the rest from reference TRBV7-9 and TRBJ1-2 gives the full variable domain: DTGVSQNPRHKITKRGQNVTFRCDPISEHNRLYWYRQTLGQGPEFLTYFQNEAQLEKSRLLSDRFSAERPKGSFSTLEIQRTEQGDSAMYLCASSSPTGVYYGYTFGSGTRLTVV.